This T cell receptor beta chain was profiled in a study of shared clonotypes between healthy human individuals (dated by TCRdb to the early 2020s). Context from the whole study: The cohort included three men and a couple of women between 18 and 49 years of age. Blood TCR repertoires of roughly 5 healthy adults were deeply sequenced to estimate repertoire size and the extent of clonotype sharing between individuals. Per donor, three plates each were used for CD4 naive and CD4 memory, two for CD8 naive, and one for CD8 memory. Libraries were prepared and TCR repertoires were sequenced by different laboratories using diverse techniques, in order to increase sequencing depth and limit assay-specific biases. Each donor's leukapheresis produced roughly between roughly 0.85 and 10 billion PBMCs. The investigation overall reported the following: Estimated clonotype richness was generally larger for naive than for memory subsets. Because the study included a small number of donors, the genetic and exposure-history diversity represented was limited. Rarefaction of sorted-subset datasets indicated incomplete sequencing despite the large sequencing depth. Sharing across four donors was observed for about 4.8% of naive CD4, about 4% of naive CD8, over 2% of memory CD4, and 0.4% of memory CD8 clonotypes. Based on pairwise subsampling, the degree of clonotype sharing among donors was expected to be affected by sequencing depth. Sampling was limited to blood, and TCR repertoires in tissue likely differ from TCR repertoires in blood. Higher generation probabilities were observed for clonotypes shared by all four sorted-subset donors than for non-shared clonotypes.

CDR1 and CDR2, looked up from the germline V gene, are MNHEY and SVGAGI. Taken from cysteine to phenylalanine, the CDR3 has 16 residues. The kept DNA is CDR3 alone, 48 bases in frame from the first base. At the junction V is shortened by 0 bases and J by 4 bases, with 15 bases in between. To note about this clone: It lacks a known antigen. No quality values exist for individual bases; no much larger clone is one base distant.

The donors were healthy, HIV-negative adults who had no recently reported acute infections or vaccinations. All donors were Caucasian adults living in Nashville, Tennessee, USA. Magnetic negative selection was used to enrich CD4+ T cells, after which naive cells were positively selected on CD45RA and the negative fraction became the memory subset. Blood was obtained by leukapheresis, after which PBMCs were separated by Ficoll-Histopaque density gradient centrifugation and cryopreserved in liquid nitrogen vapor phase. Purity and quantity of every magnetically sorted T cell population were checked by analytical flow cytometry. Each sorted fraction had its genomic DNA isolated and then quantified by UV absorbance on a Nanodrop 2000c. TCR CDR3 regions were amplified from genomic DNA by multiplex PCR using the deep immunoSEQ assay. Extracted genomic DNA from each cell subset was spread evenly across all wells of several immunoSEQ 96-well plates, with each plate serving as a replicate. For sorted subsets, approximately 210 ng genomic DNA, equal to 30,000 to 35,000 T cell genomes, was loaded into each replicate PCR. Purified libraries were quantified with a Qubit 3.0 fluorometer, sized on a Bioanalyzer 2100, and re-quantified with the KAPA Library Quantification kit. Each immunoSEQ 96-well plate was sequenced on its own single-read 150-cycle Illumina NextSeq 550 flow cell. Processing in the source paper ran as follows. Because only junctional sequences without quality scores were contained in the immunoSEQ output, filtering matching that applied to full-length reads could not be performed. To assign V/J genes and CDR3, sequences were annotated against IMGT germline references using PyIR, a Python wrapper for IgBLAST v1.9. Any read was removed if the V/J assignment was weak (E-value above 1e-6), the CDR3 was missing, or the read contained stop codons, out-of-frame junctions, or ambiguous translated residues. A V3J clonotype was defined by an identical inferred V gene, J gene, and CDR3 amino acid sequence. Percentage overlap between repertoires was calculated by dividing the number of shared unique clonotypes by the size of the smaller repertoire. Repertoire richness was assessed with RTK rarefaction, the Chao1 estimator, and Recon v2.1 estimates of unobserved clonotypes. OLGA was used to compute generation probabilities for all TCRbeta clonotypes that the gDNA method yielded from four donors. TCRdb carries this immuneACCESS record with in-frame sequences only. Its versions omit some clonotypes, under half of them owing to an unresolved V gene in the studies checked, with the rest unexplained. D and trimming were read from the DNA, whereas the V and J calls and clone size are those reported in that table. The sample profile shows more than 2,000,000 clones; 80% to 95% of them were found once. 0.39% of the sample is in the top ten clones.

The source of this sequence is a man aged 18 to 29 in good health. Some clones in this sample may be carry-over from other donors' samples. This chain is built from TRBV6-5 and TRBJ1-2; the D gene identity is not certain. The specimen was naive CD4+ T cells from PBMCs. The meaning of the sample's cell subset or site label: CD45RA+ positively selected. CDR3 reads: CASSYSSPARLYGYTF. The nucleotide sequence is TGTGCCAGCAGTTACTCGAGCCCCGCCAGACTCTATGGCTACACCTTC.